The clone carrying this T cell receptor beta chain is judged medium-sized. TCRdb re-analysed the PCR reads in MiXCR, keeping a single row per CDR3 protein. The sample shows approximately 11,000 distinct CDR3 sequences, about 55% of them seen only once. These data are taken from a study of CD4 and CD8 cells across lung adenocarcinoma regions. J was trimmed by 5 bases and V by 5 bases; bases with no gene match: 8. The CDR3 runs to 17 residues. The patients had localized lung adenocarcinoma, a non-small cell subtype. The TCR comes from a male donor with lung adenocarcinoma. The CD4 and CD8 labels of this study may be unreliable. What was sequenced was CD4+ T cells from the center of a lung tumor. This sequence joins TRBV12-3 or TRBV12-4 and TRBJ2-3; 15 nucleotides align to TRBD2. The CDR3 bases are TGTGCCAGCAGTATCGGACTAGCGGGGGGGCGTGGAGATACGCAGTATTTT. It specifies CASSIGLAGGRGDTQYF.